Listed here are 12 T cell receptor beta chains from one sample, sequenced in a study of shared clonotypes between healthy human individuals. The data were produced by immunoSEQ multiplex PCR, yet TCRdb's version contains in-frame clones alone and is incomplete. The sample gives 2 million to 2.5 million clones, more than 85% of which show up once; 0.3% to 0.4% is in the top ten. Sequenced input: naive CD4+ T cells from PBMCs. Subset given: CD45RA+ positively selected. The receptor set was obtained from a man between 18 and 29 years old in good health. Some clones in this sample may be carry-over from other donors' samples.

Only one count was recorded for this clone. The gene calls are TRBV11-3 and TRBJ2-7; 8 bases are a match to TRBD2. The CDR3 is 14 amino acids. After removal of 1 base from V and 2 bases from J, the junction contained 1 base not matched to a gene. Germline CDR1 reads SGHNT; CDR2 reads YENEEA. This CDR3 reads CASSLAGRAYEQYF. The CDR3 DNA is TGTGCCAGCAGCTTAGCCGGGAGGGCCTACGAGCAGTACTTC.

The rearrangement joins TRBV20-1 to TRBJ2-7; D not resolved. Trimming left V 2 bases short and J 5 bases short, with 7 bases between. The CDR3 length is 11 residues. Germline V gene sequence: CDR1 DFQATT, CDR2 SNEGSKA (reference sequence). The CDR3 DNA reads as TGCAGTGCTAGACGACAAGACGAGCAGTACTTC. Its translation is CSARRQDEQYF.

The chain recombines TRBV28 with TRBJ1-2, with D maybe TRBD1 (6 bases). Germline lookup yields CDR1 MDHEN and CDR2 SYDVKM. This CDR3 is 13 amino acids long. V lost 7 bases, J lost 4 bases, and 13 bases lay in between. The CDR3 loop reads CASIDGGSYGYTF. In DNA form, the CDR3 reads TGTGCCAGCATCGACGGGGGCTCCTATGGCTACACCTTC.

The V and J genes are TRBV4-2 and TRBJ1-1, with 8 bases identical to TRBD1. V was pared by 0 bases and J by 4 bases, with 7 bases of the junction left unmatched. The CDR3 has 16 residues. Per germline, CDR1 LGHNA and CDR2 YNFKEQ. This chain's CDR3 is CASSQDNRGIVTEAFF. For the CDR3, the DNA is TGTGCCAGCAGCCAAGATAACAGGGGGATTGTCACTGAAGCTTTCTTT.

The chain joins TRBV7-9 to TRBJ2-5, with 7 nucleotides matching TRBD2. In germline, CDR1 is SEHNR, CDR2 FQNEAQ (reference sequence). V was pared by 2 bases and J by 4 bases, with 7 bases of the junction left unmatched. The CDR3 contains 15 residues. CDR3 coding DNA: TGTGCCAGCAGCTTATGGGAGGGTTCCTTAGAGACCCAGTACTTC. Its translation is CASSLWEGSLETQYF.

V usage is TRBV7-3 and J usage is TRBJ1-4; TRBD1 is a possible D gene (5 bases). The CDR3 runs to 16 residues. Trimming took 3 bases from V and 7 from J, leaving 18 bases between them. Germline loops: CDR1 SGHTA, CDR2 FQGTGA. The CDR3 DNA reads as TGTGCCAGCAGCTTGGGGCTGGGACCGCGGGCTGAAAAACTGTTTTTT. It specifies CASSLGLGPRAEKLFF.

The chain has TRBV18 and TRBJ1-4; D might be TRBD1 (6 bases). Germline V lookup: CDR1 KGHSH, CDR2 LQKENI. The CDR3 runs to 16 residues. Trimming took off 2 bases at V and 2 bases at J, with 12 bases between the two ends. CDR3 DNA sequence: TGTGCCAGCTCACCAAACGGTGGGGGCACTAATGAAAAACTGTTTTTT. The encoded protein is CASSPNGGGTNEKLFF.

The chain couples TRBV6-5 to TRBJ2-5; 9 bases are shared with TRBD1. The germline gives CDR1 MNHEY, CDR2 SVGAGI. The V segment lost 6 bases and the J segment 5 bases; nucleotides outside the gene matches: 7. This CDR3 has 14 residues. The chain's CDR3 is CASRRQGVFETQYF. In DNA form, the CDR3 reads TGTGCCAGCAGACGACAGGGGGTGTTCGAGACCCAGTACTTC.

J is TRBJ2-7 and V is TRBV7-2; 8 bases line up with TRBD1. J was trimmed by 4 bases and V by 1 base; bases with no gene match: 12. Germline V gene data show CDR1 as SGHTA and CDR2 as FQGNSA. The CDR3 extends over 17 amino acids. CDR3 amino acids: CASSLGVGYRGRYEQYF. DNA for the CDR3: TGTGCCAGCAGCTTAGGGGTTGGTTACAGGGGGAGGTACGAGCAGTACTTC.

A word on this clone: This specimen includes other DNA sequences encoding the same CDR3. The V call is TRBV11-2, the J call TRBJ2-2; unclear D gene. V lost 0 bases and J 5 bases, leaving 10 bases between the germline ends. Germline assignment: CDR1 SGHAT and CDR2 FQNNGV. The CDR3 loop spans 15 amino acids. This CDR3 is CASSLDRVGTGELFF. CDR3 DNA: TGTGCCAGCAGCTTAGATCGCGTGGGTACCGGGGAGCTGTTTTTT.

The rearrangement joins TRBV2 to TRBJ2-7; the D gene is possibly TRBD2 (6 bases). CDR3 size: 15 residues. The germline CDR1 and CDR2 sequences are SNHLY and FYNNEI. Trimming shortened V by 1 base and J by 2 bases, and 12 bases separated the two germline ends. The CDR3 is CASSEGGGAAYEQYF. The CDR3 DNA reads TGTGCCAGCAGTGAAGGGGGAGGTGCCGCCTACGAGCAGTACTTC.

The gene calls are TRBV28 and TRBJ2-2; 8 bases line up with TRBD1. V lost 5 bases to trimming and J lost 2 bases; unmatched junction nucleotides: 10. Per the germline V gene, CDR1 is MDHEN and CDR2 is SYDVKM. The CDR3 length is 17 residues. CDR3 in DNA: TGTGCCAGCAGTCCGACCTTCGGACAGGGTAACACCGGGGAGCTGTTTTTT. This codes for CASSPTFGQGNTGELFF.